A single sample gave rise to the 20 T cell receptor beta chains below, sequenced in a study of T-cell reconstitution after alpha-beta-depleted transplantation in children. This sample's TCRbeta library carried unique molecular identifier barcodes. MiXCR, run by TCRdb on the PCR reads, gives a single entry per CDR3 protein. The sample shows 540,000 or so distinct CDR3 sequences, about 21% of them seen only once. The sequencing here drew on PBMCs, mostly from graft donor cells, taken 360 days after TCRalphabeta/CD19-depleted stem cell transplant. These receptors all stem from a boy under two years old who had a stem cell transplant for acute myeloid leukemia, so the T cells may come from the graft donor.

CDR3 in amino acids: CASSLVLAGNIQYF. The CDR3 region has the DNA TGTGCCAGCAGCTTAGTTCTAGCTGGGAACATTCAGTACTTC. This chain joins TRBV13 and TRBJ2-4; tentative D call: TRBD2 (5 bases). The length of the CDR3 is 14 residues. Germline V gene sequence: CDR1 PRHDT, CDR2 FYEKMQ (reference sequence). Trimming pared 1 base from V and 7 bases from J, leaving 11 bases between. Drawing the rest from reference TRBV13 and TRBJ2-4, the complete variable domain is AAGVIQSPRHLIKEKRETATLKCYPIPRHDTVYWYQQGPGQDPQFLISFYEKMQSDKGSIPDRFSAQQFSDYHSELNMSSLELGDSALYFCASSLVLAGNIQYFGAGTRLSVL.

This clonotype occurred many times. This chain uses TRBV29-1 with TRBJ2-5, with 8 bases matching TRBD1. Germline assignment: CDR1 SQVTM and CDR2 ANQGSEA. Germline trimming cut 7 bases from V and 4 bases from J; bases unmatched to any gene: 8. The length of the CDR3 is 13 residues. The CDR3: CSAVTGVLETQYF. CDR3 nucleotides: TGCAGCGCCGTGACAGGGGTCCTAGAGACCCAGTACTTC.

This clonotype was found many times. The genes are TRBV5-5 and TRBJ1-1; D possibly corresponds to TRBD1 (5 bases). CDR1 is SGHKS and CDR2 is YYEKEE in the germline V gene (reference sequence). The V end was cut by 1 base, the J end by 4 bases, with 11 bases between. The CDR3 has 14 residues. CDR3 bases: TGTGCCAGCAGCTTGCGAGGGGATGGCACTGAAGCTTTCTTT. This sequence encodes CASSLRGDGTEAFF.

Many counts were recorded for this clonotype. The gene calls are TRBV5-1 and TRBJ2-1, with D possibly being TRBD1 or TRBD2 (5 bases each). CDR3 length: 14 residues. Trimming took 4 bases from V and 2 from J, leaving 10 bases between them. CDR1 is SGHRS and CDR2 is YFSETQ in the germline V gene. CDR3 sequence reads: CASSAGTAYNEQFF. CDR3 DNA: TGCGCCAGCAGCGCAGGGACGGCCTACAATGAGCAGTTCTTC.

The chain is built from TRBV20-1 and TRBJ2-3; 8 positions agree with TRBD2. The J segment lost 4 bases and the V segment lost 0 bases, leaving 6 bases of the junction unmatched. Germline CDR1 is DFQATT and CDR2 is SNEGSKA (reference sequence). The CDR3 spans 15 residues. This CDR3 is CSARDRRGDPDTQYF. In DNA form, the CDR3 reads TGCAGTGCTAGAGATCGGCGGGGGGACCCAGATACGCAGTATTTT.

This clonotype was detected only a few times. This sequence joins TRBV20-1 and TRBJ1-5; no reliable D call. Trimming cost V 6 bases and J 4 bases, with 16 bases left between them. This CDR3 contains 14 residues. Germline loops: CDR1 DFQATT, CDR2 SNEGSKA (reference sequence). The CDR3 reads CSAVLAPGNQPQHF. The CDR3 DNA sequence: TGCAGTGCCGTTCTCGCTCCGGGGAATCAGCCCCAGCATTTT.

The chain recombines TRBV25-1 with TRBJ2-7; D remains unclear. Trimming shortened V by 5 bases and J by 2 bases, and 10 bases separated the two germline ends. Germline-derived CDR1 and CDR2 are MGHDK and SYGVNS. CDR3 length: 13 residues. The CDR3 is CASSKTSTYEQYF. CDR3 sequence (DNA): TGTGCCAGCAGTAAGACGTCCACCTACGAGCAGTACTTC.

The chain combines TRBV12-3 or TRBV12-4 with TRBJ1-1; D is ambiguous. V dropped 6 bases and J dropped 1 base, with 9 bases sitting between them. The CDR3 has 13 residues. CDR3: CASSRIWNTEAFF. Written as DNA, the CDR3 is TGTGCCAGCAGCCGGATATGGAACACTGAAGCTTTCTTT.

V usage is TRBV20-1 and J usage is TRBJ2-3; 15 bases fit TRBD2. J was trimmed by 6 bases and V by 0 bases; bases with no gene match: 19. The CDR3 length is 21 residues. Germline-derived CDR1 and CDR2 are DFQATT and SNEGSKA (reference sequence). In DNA, the CDR3 is TGCAGTGCTAGAGATCCCCCCCGGACTAGCGGGGGGGCCTATCAAGGGGATACGCAGTATTTT. Translated: CSARDPPRTSGGAYQGDTQYF.

This chain uses TRBV20-1 with TRBJ1-5; D uncertain. V lost 1 base, J lost 2 bases, and 9 bases lay in between. Germline CDR1 is DFQATT and CDR2 is SNEGSKA (reference sequence). There are 14 residues in the CDR3. The CDR3 spells CSARGEKGNQPQHF. The CDR3 DNA reads as TGCAGTGCTAGAGGGGAAAAGGGCAATCAGCCCCAGCATTTT.

The genes are TRBV6-5 and TRBJ2-5; D ambiguous. The CDR3 extends over 14 amino acids. V gave up 2 bases and J gave up 5 bases, with 12 bases separating them. CDR1 MNHEY and CDR2 SVGAGI come from the germline V gene. CDR3 coding DNA: TGTGCCAGCAGTTACGGGAACCCTGGGGAGACCCAGTACTTC. Translation: CASSYGNPGETQYF.

This clonotype was detected a few times. This chain uses TRBV6-1 with TRBJ2-3; 8 bases map to TRBD2. V lost 9 bases and J lost 1; bases outside the gene matches: 18. The CDR3 extends over 18 amino acids. Germline V lookup: CDR1 MNHNS, CDR2 SASEGT. The CDR3 loop is CASRKPGLEGPRTDTQYF. CDR3 DNA sequence: TGTGCCAGTCGTAAGCCGGGACTAGAAGGCCCTCGCACAGATACGCAGTATTTT.

This clonotype was observed many times. V gene TRBV12-3 or TRBV12-4 combines with J gene TRBJ1-5; D unresolved. V lost 1 base and J 9 bases, leaving 16 bases between the germline ends. CDR3 length: 15 amino acids. The CDR3 region is CASSLVGGSHGPQHF. CDR3 DNA sequence: TGTGCCAGCAGTTTAGTCGGAGGCAGCCATGGGCCCCAGCATTTT.

The V and J genes are TRBV7-2 and TRBJ2-5, with 10 bases that match TRBD1. With V trimmed by 5 bases and J by 3 bases, 6 bases remained unmatched. CDR1 and CDR2 from the germline V gene are SGHTA and FQGNSA. The CDR3 extends over 15 amino acids. The CDR3 protein is CASSALGTGEETQYF. The CDR3 DNA reads TGTGCCAGCAGCGCATTGGGGACAGGGGAAGAGACCCAGTACTTC.

In this sample, this clonotype turned up many times. This chain connects TRBV20-1 to TRBJ1-4; D is uncertain. Trimming removed 1 base at V and 6 bases at J, with 6 bases between. The CDR3 runs 12 residues. Looked up from germline, CDR1 is DFQATT and CDR2 is SNEGSKA (reference sequence). The CDR3 sequence is CSARVRYEKLFF. DNA for the CDR3: TGCAGTGCTAGAGTTAGATATGAAAAACTGTTTTTT.

The sample holds a few counts of this clonotype. The V and J genes are TRBV4-1 and TRBJ2-7, with D perhaps given as TRBD1 or TRBD2 (5 bases each). Per germline, CDR1 MGHRA and CDR2 YSYEKL. Trimming shortened V by 4 bases and J by 2 bases, and 15 bases separated the two germline ends. This CDR3 comprises 15 residues. The CDR3 region has the DNA TGCGCCAGCAGCCGTACCGTAGAGGGGACCTACGAGCAGTACGTC. Amino acids: CASSRTVEGTYEQYV.

This sequence joins TRBV5-1 and TRBJ2-3; D call uncertain. Germline V gene lookup returns CDR1 SGHRS and CDR2 YFSETQ. The CDR3 is 15 residues long. V was cut by 1 base and J by 4 bases, with 13 bases left in between. In DNA, the CDR3 is TGCGCCAGCAGCTTGTATTCAAGCTGGGCAGATACGCAGTATTTT. It codes for CASSLYSSWADTQYF. Based on the CDR3 plus reference TRBV5-1 and TRBJ2-3, the full variable domain is KAGVTQTPRYLIKTRGQQVTLSCSPISGHRSVSWYQQTPGQGLQFLFEYFSETQRNKGNFPGRFSGRQFSNSRSEMNVSTLELGDSALYLCASSLYSSWADTQYFGPGTRLTVL.

There are many counts of this clonotype. J is TRBJ2-5 and V is TRBV6-5; D tentatively reads TRBD1 or TRBD2 (5 bases each). V was trimmed by 5 bases and J by 7 bases, leaving 14 bases between them. Per germline, CDR1 MNHEY and CDR2 SVGAGI. The CDR3 is 13 amino acids. The CDR3 here is CASSNGAKWTQYF. CDR3 DNA: TGTGCCAGCAGTAACGGGGCTAAATGGACCCAGTACTTC.

This rearrangement joins TRBV29-1 to TRBJ2-7, with D possibly matching TRBD1 (6 bases). This CDR3 has 11 amino acids. The ends were cut back, 7 bases at V and 5 bases at J, with 12 bases in the middle. Germline CDR1 SQVTM, CDR2 ANQGSEA. The CDR3 coding sequence is TGCAGCGCCAGGGGCTGGGACGAGCAGTACTTC. It codes for CSARGWDEQYF.

This clonotype was picked up one time. No DNA is shown, since the ends of the CDR3 on it are uncertain; the CDR3 is the one TCRdb lists. The chain links TRBV7-6 to TRBJ1-5. Per germline, CDR1 SGHVS and CDR2 FNYEAQ. The CDR3 is 13 residues long, ends included. This CDR3 is CASSFLWGQPQHF.